This T cell receptor (gamma chain) is from a study of γδ T cells in repeated Plasmodium falciparum infection (dated by TCRdb to the early 2020s). Describing the broader study: Malian children exposed to intense seasonal malaria transmission were enrolled in the natural-infection arm and compared with Australian children matched for age and gender. Four controlled human malaria infections were administered to five malaria-naive U.S. adults over around 600 days by bites from P. falciparum NF54-infected Anopheles stephensi mosquitoes. Samples from controlled-infection subjects were taken at baseline, just before selected infections, and 21 days after each infection. The gammadelta TCR repertoires from Mali were analysed in two ways: cross-sectionally during periods with no transmission, and longitudinally across episodes of acute febrile malaria. In the study, the shaping of the human gammadelta T cell repertoire by repeated Plasmodium falciparum infection was examined using natural infection in Mali and controlled human malaria infection.

For bulk TCR repertoire analysis, Vgamma9/Vdelta2+ and Vdelta2-negative gammadelta T cell populations were isolated by flow sorting from peripheral blood mononuclear cells. This clone occurred many times. Its antigen has not been determined. The protein that TCRdb holds for this DNA derives from a much larger clone and differs from the translated DNA at residue 11, which likely indicates a read error; the protein shown here is translated from the DNA. The germline V gene (reference sequence) yields GITISATS for CDR1 and ISYDGTV for CDR2. The CDR3, from cysteine to phenylalanine, totals 16 residues. Kept here is only the CDR3 DNA, which spans 48 bases and is read in frame from base 1. To prepare the library, multiplex PCR was applied. These reads were obtained on an Illumina MiSeq. Both TCR gamma (TRG) and TCR delta (TRD) chains were sequenced from each sorted gammadelta T cell sample. In the source study's methods: Repertoire analyses included clonotype tree plots, accumulated frequency of the top 20 clonotypes, diversity index (DI) and D75 metrics. TCRdb reprocessed the public reads with the caller CATT; rows with the same DNA were merged afterwards. It is TCRdb's table, rather than the study itself, that gives the V and J calls and clone size. The sample profile shows about 26,000 gamma-chain clones; roughly 3.1% of them were found once. Approximately 30% of the sample comes from the top ten.

On the study overall, not on this receptor specifically: Waves of new clonotype selection in Vdelta2-negative, largely Vdelta1+, gammadelta TCR repertoires appeared to be driven by repeated controlled infections. Vgamma9/Vdelta2+ TCR repertoires showed a highly stable polyclonal repertoire over time and infection, with many inter-individual overlapping TCRgamma sequences. Generalizability was limited because the Malian cohort came from a small rural village made up predominantly of one ethnic group. The controlled-infection cohort was small, limiting analysis of inter-individual variability in gammadelta T cell responses. Compared with Australian children, Malian children appeared to have Vdelta2-negative gammadelta TCR repertoires that were more clonally expanded, less diverse and less shared.

The source material was gamma-delta T cells from blood. This TCR derives from a pool of human donors (malaria-infected and uninfected, not separated). The chain links TRGV9 with TRGJP. The CDR3 protein sequence reads: CALWRSQELGQKIKVF. The DNA reads as follows: TGTGCCTTGTGGAGAAGTCAAGAGTTGGGCCAAAAAATCAAGGTATTT.